Listed below are T cell receptor beta chains from one sample, sequenced in a study of blood T cell repertoires in COVID-19. TCRdb keeps only in-frame clones here, not all; method: immunoSEQ multiplex PCR. The table has about 120,000 clones, more than 60% seen once. Sequenced input: peripheral blood. These receptors all stem from a man aged 65 to 85 with acute or convalescent COVID-19. Both conserved end residues are part of each CDR3. A D gene is named only where the DNA matches it firmly. The size field is filled for only some rows; it gives once, few, many or a size class.

size	V	D	J	CDR3	DNA
few	TRBV6-5	TRBD1	TRBJ1-2	CAASEGQGEGYTF	TGTGCCGCTTCCGAGGGACAGGGAGAGGGCTACACCTTC
NA	TRBV11-2	NA	TRBJ2-1	CASSSLKGGNEQFF	TGTGCCAGCAGCTCCTTAAAAGGCGGCAATGAGCAGTTCTTC
NA	TRBV7-2	TRBD2	TRBJ2-2	CASSLVAGRTGELFF	TGTGCCAGCAGCTTAGTAGCGGGGCGTACCGGGGAGCTGTTTTTT
NA	TRBV27	TRBD2	TRBJ2-7	CASSPRGSASGGREQYF	TGTGCCAGCAGCCCTAGGGGGAGTGCTAGCGGGGGGCGCGAGCAGTACTTC
NA	TRBV19	TRBD1	TRBJ1-1	CASSTTGQPNTEAFF	TGTGCCAGTAGTACCACGGGACAGCCGAACACTGAAGCTTTCTTT
NA	TRBV18	NA	TRBJ2-7	CASSPQTQEQYF	TGTGCCAGCTCACCACAGACACAGGAGCAGTACTTC
NA	TRBV30	NA	TRBJ1-4	CALTGSFATNEKLFF	TGTGCCCTGACGGGGAGTTTTGCAACTAATGAAAAACTGTTTTTT
NA	TRBV19	NA	TRBJ2-7	CASTRSGTSYEQYF	TGTGCCAGTACTCGTTCGGGAACATCCTACGAGCAGTACTTC
NA	TRBV13	TRBD1	TRBJ1-6	CASSLLGQAPLPLHF	TGTGCCAGCAGCTTATTGGGACAGGCCCCTTTACCCCTCCACTTT
NA	TRBV5-4	NA	TRBJ2-1	CASSQEGVYNEQFF	TGTGCCAGCAGCCAAGAAGGGGTCTACAATGAGCAGTTCTTC
NA	TRBV4-2	TRBD1	TRBJ1-3	CASSQGTGKYTIYF	TGTGCCAGCAGCCAAGGGACAGGGAAGTACACCATATATTTT
few	TRBV10-3	TRBD1	TRBJ1-5	CAISVTGDNQPQHF	TGTGCCATCAGTGTGACAGGGGACAATCAGCCCCAGCATTTT
NA	TRBV5-1	NA	TRBJ2-2	CASSGEVGVANTGELFF	TGCGCCAGCAGCGGTGAAGTGGGAGTCGCGAACACCGGGGAGCTGTTTTTT
NA	TRBV19	NA	TRBJ1-1	CASSSQTNTEAFF	TGTGCCAGTAGTAGTCAGACTAACACTGAAGCTTTCTTT
NA	TRBV5-1	NA	TRBJ1-2	CASSLEQAGYTF	TGCGCCAGCAGCTTGGAACAGGCTGGCTACACCTTC
NA	TRBV6-5	TRBD1	TRBJ2-2	CASSYRQGADTGELFF	TGTGCCAGCAGTTACCGACAGGGGGCGGACACCGGGGAGCTGTTTTTT
NA	TRBV14	NA	TRBJ2-3	CASSQSGTDTQYF	TGTGCCAGCAGCCAATCCGGCACAGATACGCAGTATTTT
NA	TRBV6-2/TRBV6-3	NA	TRBJ1-6	CASSYRGAYSPLHF	TGTGCCAGCAGTTACCGGGGGGCTTATTCACCCCTCCACTTT
NA	TRBV11-1	TRBD2	TRBJ2-1	CASSPFRAGGDNEQFF	TGTGCCAGCAGCCCTTTCCGTGCGGGGGGGGACAATGAGCAGTTCTTC
NA	TRBV19	NA	TRBJ1-2	CASSIRGADYGYTF	TGTGCCAGTAGTATACGCGGGGCTGACTATGGCTACACCTTC
NA	TRBV4-2	TRBD1	TRBJ1-1	CASSQEAGGDTEAFF	TGTGCCAGCAGCCAAGAAGCAGGGGGAGACACTGAAGCTTTCTTT
once	TRBV6-5	NA	TRBJ1-5	CASSPGQTLNQPQHF	TGTGCCAGCAGTCCAGGACAGACGCTCAATCAGCCCCAGCATTTT
NA	TRBV18	TRBD1	TRBJ1-1	CASSPAAVDRGGAFF	TGTGCCAGCTCACCCGCGGCCGTAGACAGGGGGGGAGCTTTCTTT
NA	TRBV5-4	NA	TRBJ1-1	CASSVVGVEGEAFF	TGTGCCAGCAGCGTGGTCGGGGTTGAGGGAGAAGCTTTCTTT
few	TRBV4-2	NA	TRBJ1-1	CASSQVGQMNTEAFF	TGTGCCAGCAGCCAAGTGGGCCAAATGAACACTGAAGCTTTCTTT
NA	TRBV7-9	NA	TRBJ1-2	CASSLDGGNYGYTF	TGTGCCAGCAGCTTGGATGGAGGGAACTATGGCTACACCTTC
NA	TRBV29-1	NA	TRBJ2-7	CSVGASSYEQYF	TGCAGCGTTGGGGCCAGCTCCTACGAGCAGTACTTC
NA	TRBV12-3/TRBV12-4	NA	TRBJ1-1	CASSLFPAEAFF	TGTGCCAGCAGCCTCTTTCCTGCTGAAGCTTTCTTT
NA	TRBV4-1	NA	TRBJ1-2	CASSQVNSNYGYTF	TGCGCCAGCAGCCAAGTGAACAGTAACTATGGCTACACCTTC
NA	TRBV27	NA	TRBJ1-1	CASSLRGLNTEAFF	TGTGCCAGCAGTTTACGGGGGTTGAACACTGAAGCTTTCTTT
NA	TRBV7-2	TRBD1	TRBJ1-2	CASAEQGFYGYTF	TGTGCCAGCGCGGAACAGGGGTTCTATGGCTACACCTTC
NA	TRBV9	TRBD2	TRBJ2-1	CASSAAGTRGNEQFF	TGTGCCAGCAGCGCCGCCGGGACTAGAGGGAATGAGCAGTTCTTC
NA	TRBV12-3/TRBV12-4	NA	TRBJ1-2	CASSRSNNYGYTF	TGTGCCAGCAGTCGGAGCAACAACTATGGCTACACCTTC
once	TRBV11-1	TRBD1	TRBJ1-3	CASSYGTDGGNTIYF	TGTGCCAGCAGCTATGGGACAGACGGTGGAAACACCATATATTTT
NA	TRBV5-5	NA	TRBJ1-5	CASSLGLQGFGQPQHF	TGTGCCAGCAGCTTGGGGCTGCAGGGATTTGGTCAGCCCCAGCATTTT
NA	TRBV3-1/TRBV3-2	TRBD1	TRBJ1-4	CASSQDFVETGGSHEKLFF	TGTGCCAGCAGCCAAGATTTTGTAGAGACAGGGGGTTCTCATGAAAAACTGTTTTTT
NA	TRBV6-4	NA	TRBJ2-1	CASSVGGNEQFF	TGTGCCAGCAGTGTTGGCGGCAATGAGCAGTTCTTC
NA	TRBV24-1	NA	TRBJ1-1	CATSDSKPVQANTEAFF	TGTGCCACCAGTGACTCAAAACCGGTACAGGCGAACACTGAAGCTTTCTTT
NA	TRBV11-2	TRBD2	TRBJ2-3	CASSLVLASGGGDTQYF	TGTGCCAGCAGCTTGGTCCTAGCTAGCGGGGGTGGAGATACGCAGTATTTT
NA	TRBV6-5	NA	TRBJ1-3	CASTPSPSGNTIYF	TGTGCCAGCACCCCAAGCCCCTCTGGAAACACCATATATTTT
once	TRBV6-4	TRBD1	TRBJ1-6	CASSLGQGNSPLHF	TGTGCCAGCAGTCTTGGACAGGGGAATTCACCCCTCCACTTT
NA	TRBV3-1/TRBV3-2	NA	TRBJ1-2	CASSQGPTGGYTF	TGTGCCAGCAGCCAGGGCCCGACGGGGGGCTACACCTTC
NA	TRBV28	NA	TRBJ1-1	CASRPQGPEAFF	TGTGCCAGCAGGCCCCAGGGGCCCGAAGCTTTCTTT
NA	TRBV7-2	TRBD1	TRBJ1-1	CASSTSGQGNTEAFF	TGTGCCAGCAGCACCTCTGGACAGGGAAACACTGAAGCTTTCTTT
NA	TRBV6-2/TRBV6-3	TRBD2	TRBJ2-1	CASSLRSGGYNEQFF	TGTGCCAGCAGCCTTCGGAGCGGGGGATACAATGAGCAGTTCTTC
NA	TRBV19	TRBD1	TRBJ1-1	CASGGGQGNTEAFF	TGTGCCAGTGGGGGGGGACAGGGGAACACTGAAGCTTTCTTT
NA	TRBV7-9	TRBD1	TRBJ2-2	CASIFQGQGRTGELFF	TGTGCCAGCATCTTCCAGGGACAGGGGAGGACCGGGGAGCTGTTTTTT
NA	TRBV7-2	TRBD1	TRBJ1-5	CASSLLTLTGVGQPQHF	TGTGCCAGCAGCTTACTTACCCTGACAGGGGTGGGTCAGCCCCAGCATTTT
few	TRBV7-9	NA	TRBJ1-1	CASSSQGLNTEAFF	TGTGCCAGCAGCTCCCAGGGTCTGAACACTGAAGCTTTCTTT
few	TRBV4-3	TRBD1	TRBJ1-2	CASSQDLVRTGVNYGYTF	TGCGCCAGCAGCCAAGATCTCGTACGGACAGGGGTCAACTATGGCTACACCTTC
NA	TRBV4-2	NA	TRBJ1-2	CASSQEQRDGGYGYTF	TGTGCCAGCAGCCAAGAACAAAGGGACGGGGGCTATGGCTACACCTTC
NA	TRBV9	TRBD1	TRBJ2-7	CASSSGQGNYEQYF	TGTGCCAGCAGCTCGGGACAGGGAAACTACGAGCAGTACTTC
once	TRBV6-6	TRBD1	TRBJ1-2	CASTLPPGGNGYTF	TGTGCCAGCACCTTACCCCCAGGGGGCAATGGCTACACCTTC
NA	TRBV19	NA	TRBJ2-5	CASSGAGRETQYF	TGTGCCAGTAGTGGCGCGGGTCGGGAGACCCAGTACTTC
NA	TRBV5-6	TRBD1	TRBJ1-2	CASLRTGEDYGYTF	TGTGCCAGCCTCCGGACAGGGGAGGACTATGGCTACACCTTC
NA	TRBV5-4	TRBD2	TRBJ2-5	CASSSRTSGGETQYF	TGTGCCAGCAGCTCCCGGACTAGCGGGGGGGAGACCCAGTACTTC
NA	TRBV7-2	NA	TRBJ1-1	CASSFSTGGGRRWSTEAFF	TGTGCCAGCAGCTTTTCCACGGGGGGGGGCCGTAGATGGAGCACTGAAGCTTTCTTT
NA	TRBV5-1	NA	TRBJ1-1	CASTRGNTEAFF	TGCGCCAGCACCCGGGGGAACACTGAAGCTTTCTTT
NA	TRBV3-1/TRBV3-2	TRBD2	TRBJ2-5	CASSQDLAGGAETQYF	TGTGCCAGCAGCCAAGATCTAGCGGGGGGCGCAGAGACCCAGTACTTC